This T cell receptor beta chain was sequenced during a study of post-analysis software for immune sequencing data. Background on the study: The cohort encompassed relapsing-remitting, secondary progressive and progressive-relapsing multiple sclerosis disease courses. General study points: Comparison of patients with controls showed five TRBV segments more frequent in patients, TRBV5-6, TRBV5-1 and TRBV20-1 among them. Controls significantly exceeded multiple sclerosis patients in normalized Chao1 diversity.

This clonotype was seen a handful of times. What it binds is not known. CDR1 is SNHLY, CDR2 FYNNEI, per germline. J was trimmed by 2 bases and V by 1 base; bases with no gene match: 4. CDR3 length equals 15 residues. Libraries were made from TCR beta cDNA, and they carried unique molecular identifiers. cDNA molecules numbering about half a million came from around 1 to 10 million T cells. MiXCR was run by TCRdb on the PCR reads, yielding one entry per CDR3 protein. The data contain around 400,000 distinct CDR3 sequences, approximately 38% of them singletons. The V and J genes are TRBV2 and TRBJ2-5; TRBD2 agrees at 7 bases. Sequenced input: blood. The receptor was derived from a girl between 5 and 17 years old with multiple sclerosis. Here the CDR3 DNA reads TGTGCCAGCAGTGAAGGGTTAGCGGGTCAAGAGACCCAGTACTTC. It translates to CASSEGLAGQETQYF.